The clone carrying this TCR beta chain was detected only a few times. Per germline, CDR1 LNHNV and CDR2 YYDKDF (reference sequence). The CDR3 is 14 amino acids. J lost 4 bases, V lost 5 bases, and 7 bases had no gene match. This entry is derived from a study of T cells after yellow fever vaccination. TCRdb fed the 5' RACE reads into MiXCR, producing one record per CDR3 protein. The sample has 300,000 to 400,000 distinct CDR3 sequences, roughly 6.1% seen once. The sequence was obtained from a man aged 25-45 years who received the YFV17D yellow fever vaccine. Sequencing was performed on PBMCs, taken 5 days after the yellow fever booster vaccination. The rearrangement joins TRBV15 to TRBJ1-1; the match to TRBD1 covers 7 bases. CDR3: CATSGQTGLTEAFF. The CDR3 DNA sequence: TGTGCCACCAGCGGCCAGACAGGGCTCACTGAAGCTTTCTTT.